This T cell receptor beta chain derives from a study of radiation and T cells in renal cell carcinoma. Broader study findings: Tumor samples were small regions of around 0.91 g.

Per the germline V gene, CDR1 is SGHTA and CDR2 is FQGNSA. V was pared by 5 bases and J by 4 bases, with 17 bases between. There are 15 residues in the CDR3. Sequenced by immunoSEQ multiplex PCR; TCRdb stores in-frame clones only, minus some. The table has some 20,000 clones, roughly three fifths seen once. The treatment was: treatment-naive control, cytoreductive nephrectomy. Treatment-naive patients without radiation supplied the control tumors at nephrectomy. This clone was found a few times. Its antigen is still unknown. The TCR was taken from a man between 45 and 60 years old with renal cell carcinoma. This chain uses TRBV7-2 with TRBJ1-1; D perhaps matches TRBD1 (5 bases). The source material was tumor tissue, sampled from a patient whose treatment was nephrectomy without radiotherapy. CDR3 region: CASSVNGGTSTEAFF. The DNA for the CDR3 is TGTGCCAGCAGCGTCAATGGGGGGACGAGCACTGAAGCTTTCTTT.